Included here is one T cell receptor beta chain sequence, with context. The sample originates from a study of neoadjuvant anti-PD-1 for oral cavity cancer. The junction had 11 bases not matched to a gene; V was cut back by 10 bases and J by 3 bases. The germline gives CDR1 LNHDA, CDR2 SQIVND (reference sequence). This CDR3 comprises 14 residues. Produced via immunoSEQ multiplex PCR; TCRdb's table is partial and in-frame only. Here the sample spans about 15,000 clones, less than 85% being singletons. The sequenced sample was PBMCs, obtained before nivolumab (anti-PD-1) treatment. V gene TRBV19 combines with J gene TRBJ1-1, with TRBD1 matching over 7 bases. The receptor was derived from a person between 40 and 85 years old with oral cavity squamous cell carcinoma. In DNA, the CDR3 is TGTGCCACACGGGACAGATGGCGAGACACTGAAGCTTTCTTT. It is translated as CATRDRWRDTEAFF.